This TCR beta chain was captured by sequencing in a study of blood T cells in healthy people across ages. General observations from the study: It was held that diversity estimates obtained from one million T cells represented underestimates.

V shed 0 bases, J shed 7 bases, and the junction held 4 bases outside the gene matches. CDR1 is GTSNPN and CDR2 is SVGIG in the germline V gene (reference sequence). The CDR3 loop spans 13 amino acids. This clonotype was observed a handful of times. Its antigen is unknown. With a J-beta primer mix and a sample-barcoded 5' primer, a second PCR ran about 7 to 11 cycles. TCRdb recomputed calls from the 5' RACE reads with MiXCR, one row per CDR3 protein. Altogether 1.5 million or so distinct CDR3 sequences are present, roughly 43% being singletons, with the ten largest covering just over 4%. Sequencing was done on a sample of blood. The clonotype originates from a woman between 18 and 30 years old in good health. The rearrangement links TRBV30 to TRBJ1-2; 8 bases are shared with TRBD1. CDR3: CAWSVQGGFGYTF. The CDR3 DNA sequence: TGTGCCTGGAGTGTACAGGGGGGGTTTGGCTACACCTTC.